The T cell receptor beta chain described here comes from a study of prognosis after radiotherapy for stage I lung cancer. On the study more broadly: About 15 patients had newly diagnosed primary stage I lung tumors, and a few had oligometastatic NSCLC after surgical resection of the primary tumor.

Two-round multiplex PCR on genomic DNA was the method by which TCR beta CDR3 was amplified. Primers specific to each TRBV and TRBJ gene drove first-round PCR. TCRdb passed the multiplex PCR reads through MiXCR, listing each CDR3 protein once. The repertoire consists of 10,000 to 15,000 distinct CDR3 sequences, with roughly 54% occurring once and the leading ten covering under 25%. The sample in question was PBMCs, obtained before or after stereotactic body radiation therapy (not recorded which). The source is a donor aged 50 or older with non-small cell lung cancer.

CDR3 coding DNA: TGTGCCAGCAGTCGGACTAGCGGGAGCGTCTCCGAGCAGTACTTC. This encodes CASSRTSGSVSEQYF. V gene TRBV6-2 or TRBV6-3 combines with J gene TRBJ2-7; 13 bases fit TRBD2. The length of the CDR3 is 15 residues. Losses at the gene ends were 5 bases for V and 6 bases for J; bases not matched to a gene: 7. In germline, CDR1 is MNHEY, CDR2 SVGEGT.